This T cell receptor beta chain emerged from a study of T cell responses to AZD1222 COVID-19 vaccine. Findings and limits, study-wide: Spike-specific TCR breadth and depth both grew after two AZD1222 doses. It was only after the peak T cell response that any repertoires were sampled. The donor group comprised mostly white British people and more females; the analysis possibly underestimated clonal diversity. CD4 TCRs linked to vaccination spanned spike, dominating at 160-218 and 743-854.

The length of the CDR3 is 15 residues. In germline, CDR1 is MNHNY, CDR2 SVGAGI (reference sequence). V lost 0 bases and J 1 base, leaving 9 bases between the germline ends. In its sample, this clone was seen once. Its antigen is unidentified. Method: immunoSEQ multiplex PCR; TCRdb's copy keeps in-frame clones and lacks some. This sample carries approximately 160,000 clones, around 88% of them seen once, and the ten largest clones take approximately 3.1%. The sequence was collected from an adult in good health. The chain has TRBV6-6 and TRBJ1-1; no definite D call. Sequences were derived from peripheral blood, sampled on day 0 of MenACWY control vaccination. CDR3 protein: CASSYSTDPNTEAFF. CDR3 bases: TGTGCCAGCAGTTACTCCACGGACCCGAACACTGAAGCTTTCTTT.